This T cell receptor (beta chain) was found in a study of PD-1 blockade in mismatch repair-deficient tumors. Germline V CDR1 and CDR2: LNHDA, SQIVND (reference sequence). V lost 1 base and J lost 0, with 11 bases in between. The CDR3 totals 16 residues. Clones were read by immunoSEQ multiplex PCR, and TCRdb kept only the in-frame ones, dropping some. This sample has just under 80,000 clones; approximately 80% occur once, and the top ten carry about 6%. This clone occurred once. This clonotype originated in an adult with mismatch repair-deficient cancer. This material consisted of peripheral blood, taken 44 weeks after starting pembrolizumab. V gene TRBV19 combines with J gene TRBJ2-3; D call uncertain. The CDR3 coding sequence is TGTGCCAGTAGTATAGCCGGGTCCTCTAGCACAGATACGCAGTATTTT. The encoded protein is CASSIAGSSSTDTQYF.